The clone carrying this TCR beta chain was detected a few times. Its antigen is unidentified. This CDR3 spans 12 amino acids. V was shortened by 4 bases and J by 5 bases, with 11 bases between the two germline ends. Germline V gene lookup returns CDR1 SQVTM and CDR2 ANQGSEA. This sample is part of a study of cytomegalovirus exposure and HLA in healthy donors. Overall study results and limits: The study flagged fewer than 200 TCR beta chains as cytomegalovirus-associated. Owing to their indistinguishability, certain V segments, notably TRBV6-2 and TRBV6-3, were excluded. TCR sequences were mostly rare, though some public TCRs occurred in many donors.

PCR employed 60 Vbeta and 13 Jbeta primers. The method was immunoSEQ multiplex PCR; TCRdb's version includes in-frame clones alone and lacks a portion of them. Of approximately 150,000 clones listed, under 90% are singletons. The sequence was collected from a man aged 30 to 45 in good health and CMV-seronegative. The source material was PBMCs. The rearrangement links TRBV29-1 to TRBJ1-2; TRBD1 is a possible D gene (5 bases). This CDR3 reads CSVVGGIYGYTF. The CDR3 DNA reads as TGCAGCGTTGTGGGGGGGATTTATGGCTACACCTTC.